This T cell receptor (beta chain) was documented in a study of Ad26.COV2.S vaccination and SARS-CoV-2 variants. In the study overall: Once or twice, 56 days apart, Ad26.COV2.S was delivered intramuscularly.

The sample's treatment: about 20 received Ad26.COV2.S at low or high dose, single or two shots; about 5 received placebo; per-sample allocation not given. The samples date from day 63 after the first vaccine or placebo injection. In Boston, the donor was an adult between 18-55 years of age. Vaccination used an Ad26 vector expressing Wuhan-strain SARS-CoV-2 spike. The germline CDR1 and CDR2 sequences are SGHVS and FQNEAQ. The CDR3 spans 12 residues. Trimming took 0 bases from V and 9 from J, leaving 6 bases between them. Libraries were prepared by immunoSEQ multiplex PCR; TCRdb keeps only in-frame clonotypes and omits some of them. The sample includes approximately 410,000 clones, around 87% of them seen just once.

This receptor was obtained from a person between 18 and 60 years old who received the Ad26.COV2.S COVID-19 vaccine or a placebo. Here the sequenced sample was peripheral blood, taken in a trial of Ad26.COV2.S vaccine versus placebo. The gene calls are TRBV7-8 and TRBJ1-3, with D uncertain. CDR3 loop: CASSLAISTIYF. In nucleotides, the CDR3 is TGTGCCAGCAGCTTAGCGATTAGCACCATATATTTT.